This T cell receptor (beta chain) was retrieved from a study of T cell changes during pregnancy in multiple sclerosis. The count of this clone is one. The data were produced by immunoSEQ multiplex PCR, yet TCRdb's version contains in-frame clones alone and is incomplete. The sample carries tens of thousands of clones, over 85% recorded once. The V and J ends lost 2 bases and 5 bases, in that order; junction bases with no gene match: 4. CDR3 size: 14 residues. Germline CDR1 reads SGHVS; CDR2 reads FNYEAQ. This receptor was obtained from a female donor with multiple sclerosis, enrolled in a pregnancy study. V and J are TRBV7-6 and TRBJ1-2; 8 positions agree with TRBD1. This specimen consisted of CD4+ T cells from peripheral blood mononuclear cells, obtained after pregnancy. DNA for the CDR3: TGTGCCAGCAGCTTAAGTGACAGGGGATATGGCTACACCTTC. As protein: CASSLSDRGYGYTF.